These 11 T cell receptor beta chains were all obtained from the same sample, sequenced in a study of blood T cells in healthy people across ages. Then a second PCR, running roughly 6 to 11 cycles, was carried out with a sample-barcoded 5' primer and a J-beta primer mix. MiXCR, applied by TCRdb to the 5' RACE reads, yields one record per CDR3 protein. The data hold about 640,000 distinct CDR3 sequences, with 58% observed a single time. Sequencing used blood. These TCRs come from a man aged 55 to 70 in good health.

The rearrangement uses TRBV4-1 and TRBJ2-3; maybe TRBD1 (6 bases). Trimming stripped 1 base from V and 2 bases from J, with 10 bases between. CDR1 is MGHRA, CDR2 YSYEKL, per germline. The CDR3 runs to 15 residues. The CDR3 coding sequence is TGCGCCAGCAGCCAAGTACAGGGTTTCACAGATACGCAGTATTTT. Translation gives CASSQVQGFTDTQYF.

The rearrangement joins TRBV11-2 to TRBJ1-2; unclear D gene. This CDR3 spans 15 amino acids. Trimming removed 2 bases from V and 3 bases from J, with 13 bases in between. Per the germline V gene, CDR1 is SGHAT and CDR2 is FQNNGV. The CDR3 DNA sequence: TGTGCCAGCAGCTTAATAGTGGGAGTTGACTATGGCTACACCTTC. Protein sequence: CASSLIVGVDYGYTF.

The J gene is TRBJ1-2, the V gene TRBV3-1; D is ambiguous. V lost 3 bases and J 0 bases, leaving 11 bases between the germline ends. The CDR3 contains 15 residues. The germline CDR1 and CDR2 sequences are LGHDT and YNNKEL (reference sequence). The CDR3, as DNA: TGTGCCAGCAGCCATCAGCACCGACCTAACTATGGCTACACCTTC. Translating gives CASSHQHRPNYGYTF.

This clonotype was observed at least ten times. In DNA, the CDR3 is TGCAGTGCTAGTGGTCAAGCGGGGCGGGAGACCCAGTACTTC. Protein product: CSASGQAGRETQYF. This chain links TRBV20-1 with TRBJ2-5, with 7 positions matching TRBD2. CDR3 size: 14 residues. Germline V CDR1 and CDR2: DFQATT, SNEGSKA (reference sequence). Trimming cost V 3 bases and J 5 bases; bases outside gene matches: 9.

The V call is TRBV6-1, the J call TRBJ2-3; D call uncertain. Germline values: CDR1 MNHNS, CDR2 SASEGT. V lost 0 bases and J 0 bases, leaving 16 bases between the germline ends. There are 18 residues in the CDR3. CDR3 DNA: TGTGCCAGCAGTGAAGCATCGGGTCCCGGCGCTAGCACAGATACGCAGTATTTT. This translates into CASSEASGPGASTDTQYF.

This chain uses TRBV6-5 with TRBJ1-2, with D possibly TRBD1 on 6 matching bases. The CDR3 totals 16 residues. Germline assignment: CDR1 MNHEY and CDR2 SVGAGI. Trimming shortened V by 5 bases and J by 5 bases, and 21 bases separated the two germline ends. As DNA, the CDR3 is TGTGCCAGCAGTCTCCAGCCAGGGGCGGCGGGGTATGGCTACACCTTC. Translated, it gives CASSLQPGAAGYGYTF.

A few counts support this clonotype. V usage is TRBV6-2 or TRBV6-3 and J usage is TRBJ2-5; TRBD2 agrees at 9 bases. This CDR3 has 16 amino acids. Germline V gene data show CDR1 as MNHEY and CDR2 as SVGEGT. Trimming cost V 2 bases and J 7 bases; bases outside gene matches: 11. The CDR3 DNA reads as TGTGCCAGCAGTTACCGCCCTAGCGGGGCCGGAGGGACCCAGTACTTC. Translating it yields CASSYRPSGAGGTQYF.

This clonotype has only one observation. The chain recombines TRBV6-2 or TRBV6-3 with TRBJ1-5; D is perhaps TRBD1 (5 bases). V was shortened by 7 bases and J by 0 bases, with 13 bases between the two germline ends. Germline V lookup: CDR1 MNHEY, CDR2 SVGEGT. There are 15 residues in the CDR3. The CDR3 region has the DNA TGTGCCAGCAACCGGGGGGGGTTTAGCAATCAGCCCCAGCATTTT. This translates into CASNRGGFSNQPQHF.

This chain uses TRBV4-1 with TRBJ2-5, with D possibly being TRBD2 (6 bases). The length of the CDR3 is 15 residues. The ends were cut back, 4 bases at V and 11 bases at J, with 23 bases in the middle. From germline, CDR1 is MGHRA and CDR2 YSYEKL. CDR3 region: CASSPSGLAYNEQYF. The CDR3 DNA reads as TGCGCCAGCAGCCCTTCGGGACTGGCATACAATGAGCAGTACTTC.

The chain employs TRBV11-2 and TRBJ1-5, with D possibly being TRBD1 (6 bases). Trimming cost V 5 bases and J 12 bases, with 17 bases left between them. Germline loops: CDR1 SGHAT, CDR2 FQNNGV. The CDR3 totals 13 residues. CDR3 region: CASSQGPGTLQHF. Here the CDR3 DNA reads TGTGCCAGCAGCCAGGGGCCCGGGACACTCCAGCATTTT.

The chain has TRBV20-1 and TRBJ1-2; a weak D match, TRBD1 (5 bases). The germline gives CDR1 DFQATT, CDR2 SNEGSKA (reference sequence). V lost 6 bases and J 8 bases, leaving 22 bases between the germline ends. The CDR3 covers 14 residues. In DNA, the CDR3 is TGCAGTGCCCATGAGGGCCAAACGGGGGAGGGCTACACCTTC. Protein: CSAHEGQTGEGYTF.